This T cell receptor (beta chain) was recovered during a study of early T cells in non-severe SARS-CoV-2 infection. At the level of the study: Bulk RNA from unsorted whole blood was sequenced; chains were unpaired.

TCRdb called the 5' RACE reads again in MiXCR, with one record for every CDR3 protein. The sample consists of about 45,000 distinct CDR3 sequences, around a tenth of them appearing once. This CDR3 spans 12 amino acids. The V gene lost 2 bases and the J gene lost 2 bases, with 3 bases spanning the gap. Germline values: CDR1 KGHSH, CDR2 LQKENI. This TCR was sampled from an adult who was a healthcare worker with PCR-confirmed SARS-CoV-2 infection or an uninfected control (not recorded which). Sequencing input: whole blood. The rearrangement uses TRBV18 and TRBJ2-5; D uncertain. CDR3 coding DNA: TGTGCCAGCTCACCAACACAAGAGACCCAGTACTTC. Protein: CASSPTQETQYF. The entire variable domain, with the rest obtained from reference TRBV18 and TRBJ2-5, is as follows: NAGVMQNPRHLVRRRGQEARLRCSPMKGHSHVYWYRQLPEEGLKFMVYLQKENIIDESGMPKERFSAEFPKEGPSILRIQQVVRGDSAAYFCASSPTQETQYFGPGTRLLVL.